Listed here are 24 T cell receptor beta chains from one sample, sequenced in a study of OX40 agonist ivuxolimab in advanced cancers. The method was the immunoSEQ multiplex PCR assay. Here the immuneACCESS table is served through TCRdb, limited to in-frame sequences with V and J called. Missing clones are a known gap in these copies; in checked studies unresolved V genes cover under half, and the rest lacks a known reason. For this sample the table gives around 50,000 clones, of which about 87% were detected only once. Roughly 3% of the sample comes from the top ten. The sequencing used CD4+ or CD8+ T cells sorted from blood, collected in a trial of the OX40 agonist ivuxolimab. The receptor source for this set is an adult with an advanced solid tumor such as melanoma, head and neck, liver or kidney cancer.

The chain carries TRBV6-1 and TRBJ1-4; D unresolved. V was trimmed by 5 bases and J by 11 bases, leaving 15 bases between them. The length of the CDR3 is 13 residues. The germline CDR1 and CDR2 sequences are MNHNS and SASEGT. CDR3 protein: CASSSAPAGKLFF. CDR3 in DNA: TGTGCCAGCAGTTCTGCACCCGCCGGGAAACTGTTTTTT.

The genes are TRBV2 and TRBJ2-5; 9 bases line up with TRBD1. The V segment lost 6 bases and the J segment 5 bases; nucleotides outside the gene matches: 7. The CDR3 sequence is 14 residues long. From germline, CDR1 is SNHLY and CDR2 FYNNEI. DNA for the CDR3: TGTGCCAGCAGAGGACAGGGGTTGGCGGAGACCCAGTACTTC. Its protein product is CASRGQGLAETQYF.

This sequence joins TRBV6-6 and TRBJ2-7, with TRBD2 as a possible D gene (7 bases). CDR3 length equals 15 residues. V gave up 7 bases and J gave up 4 bases, with 20 bases separating them. Germline V gives CDR1 MNHNY, CDR2 SVGAGI (reference sequence). The CDR3, as DNA: TGTGCCAGCACCGAGGGGGGGGGCCTGGTTTACGAGCAGTACTTC. This sequence encodes CASTEGGGLVYEQYF.

The rearrangement links TRBV5-5 to TRBJ2-1; no definite D call. The germline V gene has CDR1 SGHKS and CDR2 YYEKEE (reference sequence). V shed 0 bases and J shed 8 bases, with 18 bases lying between them. The CDR3 is made up of 16 amino acids. The CDR3 DNA is TGTGCCAGCAGCTTGGCCCCGCGCGGAGTGTGGGATGAGCAGTTCTTC. Translating it yields CASSLAPRGVWDEQFF.

The chain has TRBV6-1 and TRBJ1-2, with a tentative D call TRBD1 (5 bases). V lost 1 base, J lost 7 bases, and 16 bases lay in between. The CDR3 has 15 residues. Per the germline V gene, CDR1 is MNHNS and CDR2 is SASEGT. The CDR3 region is CASSEVGTLDSGYTF. The CDR3 coding sequence is TGTGCCAGCAGTGAAGTGGGAACGCTCGACAGTGGCTACACCTTC.

The chain carries TRBV7-2 and TRBJ1-6, with 9 bases matching TRBD1. Germline loops: CDR1 SGHTA, CDR2 FQGNSA. Trimming took 4 bases from V and 6 from J; bases not matched to a gene: 4. The CDR3 has 15 residues. CDR3 residues: CASSSQGAGNSPLHF. CDR3 in DNA: TGTGCCAGCAGCTCACAGGGGGCTGGTAATTCACCCCTCCACTTT.

The gene calls are TRBV19 and TRBJ2-3; D is possibly TRBD2 (6 bases). The CDR3 covers 14 residues. Between the trimmed V and J ends, which lost 6 bases and 1 base, there was a span of 11 bases. Germline lookup yields CDR1 LNHDA and CDR2 SQIVND (reference sequence). The DNA of the CDR3 is TGTGCCAGTAGCCCCGGGAGTGGCACAGATACGCAGTATTTT. It encodes CASSPGSGTDTQYF.

This rearrangement joins TRBV7-2 to TRBJ2-7; the D gene is possibly TRBD1 (6 bases). CDR3 length: 15 residues. From germline, CDR1 is SGHTA and CDR2 FQGNSA. The V and J ends lost 1 base and 3 bases respectively, with 13 bases between them. CDR3 loop: CASSLVSEGGYEQYF. CDR3 nucleotide sequence: TGTGCCAGCAGCTTAGTCTCGGAAGGGGGCTACGAGCAGTACTTC. Supplemented by reference TRBV7-2 and TRBJ2-7, the full variable domain reads GAGVSQSPSNKVTEKGKDVELRCDPISGHTALYWYRQSLGQGLEFLIYFQGNSAPDKSGLPSDRFSAERTGGSVSTLTIQRTQQEDSAVYLCASSLVSEGGYEQYFGPGTRLTVT.

There are a few counts of this clone. The J gene is TRBJ2-5, the V gene TRBV10-1; 7 nucleotides line up with TRBD2. V was pared by 3 bases and J by 5 bases, with 9 bases of the junction left unmatched. In germline, CDR1 is WNHNN, CDR2 SYGVQD (reference sequence). This CDR3 is built from 15 residues. The CDR3 protein is CASSDSQGGKETQYF. In DNA form, the CDR3 reads TGCGCCAGCAGTGATTCCCAGGGAGGGAAGGAGACCCAGTACTTC.

The chain links TRBV7-9 to TRBJ2-1, with 7 nucleotides matching TRBD1. The V segment lost 3 bases and the J segment 9 bases; nucleotides outside the gene matches: 8. Germline V gene sequence: CDR1 SEHNR, CDR2 FQNEAQ (reference sequence). The CDR3 covers 14 residues. The CDR3 region is CASSLGTGELEQFF. The CDR3 DNA follows: TGTGCCAGCAGCTTGGGAACAGGGGAACTTGAGCAGTTCTTC.

V is TRBV10-3 and J is TRBJ2-5, with unresolved D. The V gene lost 5 bases and the J gene lost 5 bases, with 12 bases spanning the gap. The CDR3 is made up of 13 amino acids. The germline V gene encodes CDR1 ENHRY and CDR2 SYGVKD. CDR3 protein: CAISRAETETQYF. The CDR3 nucleotides are TGTGCCATCAGTCGGGCCGAAACGGAGACCCAGTACTTC.

As DNA, the CDR3 is TGTGCCAGCAGGACTAGCGGGAGTCAGAATGAGCAGTTCTTC. Translated, it gives CASRTSGSQNEQFF. J is TRBJ2-1 and V is TRBV6-1; 12 bases map to TRBD2. V was pared by 6 bases and J by 7 bases, with 4 bases of the junction left unmatched. This CDR3 is 14 amino acids long. CDR1 MNHNS and CDR2 SASEGT come from the germline V gene.

The V gene is TRBV5-6, the J gene TRBJ2-1; 13 bases are a match to TRBD2. The CDR3 sequence is 15 residues long. Looked up from germline, CDR1 is SGHDT and CDR2 is YYEEEE. The V gene end was trimmed by 0 bases and the J gene end by 12 bases; junction bases not matched to a gene: 6. The CDR3 here is CASSLAPGLAGRQFF. The CDR3 DNA sequence: TGTGCCAGCAGCTTGGCCCCGGGACTAGCGGGAAGGCAGTTCTTC.

The chain uses TRBV7-9 and TRBJ2-1, with D unclear. V lost 3 bases, J lost 8 bases, and 8 bases lay in between. Germline loops: CDR1 SEHNR, CDR2 FQNEAQ (reference sequence). The CDR3 totals 12 residues. Here the CDR3 DNA reads TGTGCCAGCAGCTTCCAGTATGATGAGCAGTTCTTC. It is translated as CASSFQYDEQFF.

The chain carries TRBV28 and TRBJ1-5; tentative D call: TRBD1 (5 bases). The CDR3 is 13 residues long. Trimming removed 3 bases from V and 6 bases from J, with 9 bases in between. CDR1 MDHEN and CDR2 SYDVKM come from the germline V gene. The CDR3 spells CASSLQGAQPQHF. CDR3 coding DNA: TGTGCCAGCAGTTTGCAGGGCGCTCAGCCCCAGCATTTT.

Regarding this clone: Within the sample, other DNA sequences also encode this same CDR3. V and J are TRBV28 and TRBJ2-1, with no clear D. Per germline, CDR1 MDHEN and CDR2 SYDVKM. CDR3 length equals 11 residues. With 3 bases removed from V and 7 bases from J, the gap between germline ends came to 4 bases. As DNA, the CDR3 is TGTGCCAGCAGTTTGTTTAATGAGCAGTTCTTC. Translation gives CASSLFNEQFF.

With regard to this clone: Within the sample, other DNA sequences also encode this same CDR3. J is TRBJ1-1 and V is TRBV18, with a weak D call TRBD1 (5 bases). Germline lookup yields CDR1 KGHSH and CDR2 LQKENI. The CDR3 contains 13 residues. V lost 3 bases and J lost 1, with 6 bases in between. CDR3 loop: CASSPQGNTEAFF. The CDR3, as DNA: TGTGCCAGCTCACCCCAGGGGAACACTGAAGCTTTCTTT.

The chain has TRBV6-1 and TRBJ2-7, with 10 nucleotides matching TRBD2. The CDR3 is made up of 16 amino acids. Trimming took 4 bases from V and 3 from J; bases not matched to a gene: 9. From germline, CDR1 is MNHNS and CDR2 SASEGT. CDR3 DNA: TGTGCCAGCAGTGTCTCCGGGACTAGCGTCTTCTACGAGCAGTACTTC. Its translation is CASSVSGTSVFYEQYF.

The chain has TRBV7-2 and TRBJ2-7, with no clear D. The CDR3 totals 13 residues. Looked up from germline, CDR1 is SGHTA and CDR2 is FQGNSA. The V gene lost 0 bases and the J gene lost 5 bases, with 8 bases spanning the gap. The CDR3 DNA sequence: TGTGCCAGCAGCTTAGCAGGCGTTAACGAGCAGTACTTC. It codes for CASSLAGVNEQYF.

As concerns this clone: Its ends do not fully match the called genes, so a read error is possible. This rearrangement joins TRBV14 to TRBJ2-5, with 7 positions matching TRBD2. CDR1 is SGHDN, CDR2 FVKESK, per germline. This CDR3 spans 13 amino acids. The CDR3 bases are TGTGCCAGCAGACAAGACTCGGGGGGGACCCAGTACTTC. This gives the protein CASRQDSGGTQYF.

The rearrangement uses TRBV5-4 and TRBJ2-6; no definite D call. CDR1 and CDR2 from the germline V gene are SGHNT and YYREEE (reference sequence). Between the trimmed V and J ends, which lost 1 base and 2 bases, there was a span of 7 bases. The CDR3 runs to 15 residues. Here the CDR3 reads CASSLSSAGANVLTF. The CDR3 bases are TGTGCCAGCAGCTTGTCCTCAGCTGGGGCCAACGTCCTGACTTTC. The whole variable domain, remainder taken from reference TRBV5-4 and TRBJ2-6, is ETGVTQSPTHLIKTRGQQVTLRCSSQSGHNTVSWYQQALGQGPQFIFQYYREEENGRGNFPPRFSGLQFPNYSSELNVNALELDDSALYLCASSLSSAGANVLTFGAGSRLTVL.

The chain carries TRBV6-1 and TRBJ1-2, with D possibly being TRBD1 (6 bases). Germline V CDR1 and CDR2: MNHNS, SASEGT. Trimming pared 7 bases from V and 4 bases from J, leaving 19 bases between. CDR3 length: 15 amino acids. Here the CDR3 DNA reads TGTGCCAGCATTCTGATGACGACAGGCTTCTATGGCTACACCTTC. This encodes CASILMTTGFYGYTF.

This chain joins TRBV28 and TRBJ1-2; perhaps TRBD1 as D (5 bases). Trimming took off 3 bases at V and 4 bases at J, with 18 bases between the two ends. Germline V gene lookup returns CDR1 MDHEN and CDR2 SYDVKM. CDR3 length equals 16 residues. CDR3 sequence reads: CASSFLKSGQIYGYTF. CDR3 coding DNA: TGTGCCAGCAGTTTTCTCAAATCAGGGCAAATCTATGGCTACACCTTC.

This clone has just one count. The chain employs TRBV2 and TRBJ1-2, with D uncertain. Germline-derived CDR1 and CDR2 are SNHLY and FYNNEI. This CDR3 is built from 12 residues. The germline V and J ends were trimmed by 2 bases and 8 bases, with 9 bases remaining between them. CDR3 nucleotides: TGTGCCAGCAGTGAATTTCAGGAAGGCTACACCTTC. Amino acid sequence: CASSEFQEGYTF.